This T cell receptor (beta chain) came from a study of T cell responses to AZD1222 COVID-19 vaccine (dated by TCRdb to the early 2020s). For the study in its entirety: Because spike-specific TCR depth and breadth did not differ between the two schedules, AZD1222 recipients who got a second dose at roughly 4 weeks were pooled with those who got a second dose at roughly 12 weeks. Trial participants were enrolled by age into 18-55, 56-69 and 70-plus year subgroups, with 148, 28 and 57 TCR-sequenced participants respectively. TCR sequencing covered approximately 230 trial participants: around 210 given two doses of AZD1222 and 26 given two doses of MenACWY control vaccine.

Notes on this clone: This clone's antigen is unknown. Base qualities are missing; no much larger clone stands one base away.

Explained via the paper, the time point label denotes: baseline before first vaccination. The vaccinee samples were drawn from two UK trials, COV001 and COV002, one of which was a single-blind randomized controlled phase 2/3 trial testing AZD1222 (ChAdOx1 nCoV-19) in healthy adults. Trial participant PBMC samples were collected at day 0 and day 28 after the second dose for TCRbeta chain sequencing. Overall results and qualifications from the work: Epitopes outside the regions mutated in the B.1.351 and B.1.1.7 variants were reportedly recognized by nearly half of the unique spike-specific TCRs. Participants were mostly white British and included more females than males, and it was suggested by the authors that clonal diversity may have been underestimated. Because no day 14 peak-response samples were available, repertoires were characterized only after the peak T cell response. Conclusions about previously exposed vaccinees are limited, since just five or six AZD1222 recipients were seropositive for SARS-CoV-2 at baseline. The whole spike protein was spanned by vaccine-associated CD4 TCRs, and dominant responses were seen in regions 160-218 and 743-854. After two AZD1222 doses, spike-specific TCR breadth and depth were significantly higher than at day 0 and than in MenACWY recipients. The 56-69-year group was small, and its depth increase did not reach significance, likely because of low power.

V drops 7 bases and J drops 2 bases, leaving 11 bases in between. Including the terminal cysteine and phenylalanine, the CDR3 comprises 13 residues. The entry retains the CDR3 DNA only, 39 bases that are in frame from base 1. The CDR1 and CDR2 encoded by the germline V gene (reference sequence) are MNHNY and SVGAGI. The CDR3 regions of human TCRbeta chains were subjected to immunosequencing. Concerning the study's data processing: TCRs in the repertoires were compared against a reference library of SARS-CoV-2-specific TCRs that had been generated with the MIRA antigen-specificity platform. Breadth was defined as the fraction of unique TCRs that were SARS-CoV-2-associated. Depth was defined as the fraction of total T cells that were SARS-CoV-2-associated. Using the MIRA data, each spike-specific TCR was assigned both to the spike region to which the TCR was reactive and to a CD4 or CD8 class. Log10-transformed breadth and depth values were compared by one-way ANOVA with Sidak's multiple comparisons tests. The immuneACCESS repertoire file appears here via TCRdb, limited to in-frame rearrangements. These files lack a portion of the clones; in checked studies, under half of the deficit traces to unresolved V genes, and the cause of the others is not known. D and trimming come from the DNA, and the V and J calls and clone size come from that table. Within this sample are about 140,000 clones, with roughly 80% of them counted one time only. The ten largest clones capture over 4% of the sample.

Sequenced material: peripheral blood, taken on day 0 of AZD1222 vaccination. The chain is assembled from TRBV6-6 and TRBJ1-2, with the identity of the D gene unclear. The TCR was taken from an adult in good health. Here is the DNA: TGTGCCAGCAAAATGGACCCCAACTATGGCTACACCTTC. Its product reads: CASKMDPNYGYTF.